This T cell receptor beta chain was observed in a study of T cell repertoires in cytomegalovirus infection. Turning to the study itself: Recently identified HLA-C-restricted and well-studied HLA-B-restricted CMV epitopes were used. Study-level results: Cumulative frequency of public TCR beta families picked out carriers of CMV plus the relevant HLA.

The CDR3 spans 18 residues. Looked up from germline, CDR1 is SGHAT and CDR2 is FQNNGV. Germline trimming cut 3 bases from V and 0 bases from J; bases unmatched to any gene: 4. TCRdb used MiXCR to reprocess the reads, holding one entry per CDR3 protein. The data show hundreds of thousands of distinct CDR3 sequences, more than 40% seen once. Details on this clonotype: The antigen remains unidentified.

This specimen was cultured PBMCs, taken from culture after CMV antigen stimulation. This rearrangement joins TRBV11-2 to TRBJ2-1; 14 bases align to TRBD2. This sequence was found in a human donor in good health (CMV status not recorded). Some clones in this sample may be carry-over from other donors' samples. CDR3 sequence reads: CASSLRTSGRSSYNEQFF. CDR3 sequence (DNA): TGTGCCAGCAGCTTGAGGACTAGCGGGAGGAGCTCCTACAATGAGCAGTTCTTC.